One sample yielded the 17 T cell receptor beta chains listed below, sequenced in a study of control samples from healthy donors and cancer patients. Profiling relied on immunoSEQ multiplex PCR, and the TCRdb table lists in-frame clones only, not all of them. Of 100,000 to 130,000 clones in the sample, roughly four fifths were seen once. The sample was blood. Receptors were obtained from a man aged 18-30 years in good health.

The chain uses TRBV19 and TRBJ1-1; D perhaps matches TRBD1 (5 bases). CDR3 length: 13 amino acids. Germline V gene sequence: CDR1 LNHDA, CDR2 SQIVND (reference sequence). V dropped 10 bases and J dropped 0 bases, with 12 bases sitting between them. This chain's CDR3 is CATWGRVNTEAFF. Here the CDR3 DNA reads TGTGCCACCTGGGGGAGGGTGAACACTGAAGCTTTCTTT.

This chain joins TRBV27 and TRBJ1-6; a weak D match, TRBD1 (6 bases). Germline assignment: CDR1 MNHEY and CDR2 SMNVEV (reference sequence). Trimming shortened V by 3 bases and J by 9 bases, and 15 bases separated the two germline ends. This CDR3 has 15 amino acids. The CDR3 reads CASSFSHIRGSPLHF. CDR3 DNA sequence: TGTGCCAGCAGTTTCTCCCATATCAGGGGTTCACCCCTCCACTTT.

The genes are TRBV6-5 and TRBJ2-3; D is perhaps TRBD1 or TRBD2 (5 bases each). The CDR3 covers 13 residues. Germline CDR1 reads MNHEY; CDR2 reads SVGAGI. Trimming removed 10 bases from V and 5 bases from J, with 16 bases in between. DNA of the CDR3: TGTGCCACCCGGCGGTGGGACCAAGATACGCAGTATTTT. Translating gives CATRRWDQDTQYF.

V usage is TRBV30 and J usage is TRBJ1-5; the D gene is possibly TRBD1 (6 bases). Trimming stripped 0 bases from V and 2 bases from J, with 11 bases between. This CDR3 region has 15 residues. Germline CDR1 is GTSNPN and CDR2 is SVGIG (reference sequence). For the CDR3, the DNA is TGTGCCTGGAGTGTACCGGCAGGGGGCAATCAGCCCCAGCATTTT. Amino acid sequence: CAWSVPAGGNQPQHF.

The chain joins TRBV5-1 to TRBJ2-3, with 14 bases that match TRBD2. Germline V gene sequence: CDR1 SGHRS, CDR2 YFSETQ. The V and J ends lost 4 bases and 6 bases, in that order; junction bases with no gene match: 10. The CDR3 has 17 amino acids. CDR3 bases: TGCGCCAGCAGCCCCGGACTAGCGGGGGGCCGGAGTGATACGCAGTATTTT. This translates into CASSPGLAGGRSDTQYF.

CDR3 loop: CASSGMDRGGSSYEQYF. Written as DNA, the CDR3 is TGTGCCAGCAGTGGAATGGATAGGGGGGGTAGTTCCTACGAGCAGTACTTC. V is TRBV2 and J is TRBJ2-7, with a possible D match to TRBD2 (7 bases). CDR3 length: 17 residues. Germline lookup yields CDR1 SNHLY and CDR2 FYNNEI. Trimming removed 4 bases from V and 1 base from J, with 20 bases in between.

CDR3 DNA: TGTGCCAGTAGCTGGGGGAACAGGGGGAGAGAAGAGACCCAGTACTTC. Amino acids: CASSWGNRGREETQYF. V gene TRBV19 combines with J gene TRBJ2-5; 8 nucleotides agree with TRBD1. This CDR3 comprises 16 residues. Germline V lookup: CDR1 LNHDA, CDR2 SQIVND (reference sequence). With 6 bases clipped from V and 3 bases from J, the junction kept 12 bases outside the gene matches.

This chain links TRBV7-9 with TRBJ2-5; tentatively, D is TRBD1 (6 bases). Germline CDR1 reads SEHNR; CDR2 reads FQNEAQ (reference sequence). The germline V and J ends were trimmed by 5 bases and 1 base, with 11 bases remaining between them. This CDR3 is built from 14 residues. The CDR3 region is CASSLRTAQETQYF. The CDR3 DNA is TGTGCCAGCAGCCTACGGACAGCCCAAGAGACCCAGTACTTC.

The chain uses TRBV28 and TRBJ2-2; 11 bases align to TRBD2. This CDR3 has 15 amino acids. Germline CDR1 is MDHEN and CDR2 is SYDVKM. Trimming removed 5 bases from V and 5 bases from J; junction bases left unmatched: 4. This CDR3 reads CASSGSSGGTGELFF. CDR3 coding DNA: TGTGCCAGCAGTGGATCTAGCGGGGGGACCGGGGAGCTGTTTTTT.

V and J are TRBV27 and TRBJ1-2; D call uncertain. V gave up 5 bases and J gave up 4 bases, with 11 bases separating them. The germline V gene has CDR1 MNHEY and CDR2 SMNVEV (reference sequence). The CDR3 spans 13 residues. The CDR3 is CASSPQVSYGYTF. In DNA form, the CDR3 reads TGTGCCAGCAGTCCTCAGGTCTCCTATGGCTACACCTTC.

The chain employs TRBV30 and TRBJ1-2; TRBD1 aligns across 8 bases. V shed 4 bases, J shed 9 bases, and the junction held 13 bases outside the gene matches. From germline, CDR1 is GTSNPN and CDR2 SVGIG (reference sequence). The CDR3 runs to 14 residues. The CDR3 loop reads CAWNMGQGASSYTF. DNA of the CDR3: TGTGCCTGGAATATGGGGCAGGGGGCGAGTAGCTACACCTTC.

J is TRBJ2-2 and V is TRBV4-1, with a tentative D call TRBD1 (5 bases). The germline V gene encodes CDR1 MGHRA and CDR2 YSYEKL. The CDR3 contains 16 residues. The ends were cut back, 1 base at V and 5 bases at J, with 14 bases in the middle. Written as DNA, the CDR3 is TGCGCCAGCAGCCAAGGGATAGGGGCGAGAACCGGGGAGCTGTTTTTT. Amino acids: CASSQGIGARTGELFF.

The gene calls are TRBV6-5 and TRBJ1-2, with 7 bases matching TRBD1. Germline trimming cut 2 bases from V and 3 bases from J; bases unmatched to any gene: 6. From germline, CDR1 is MNHEY and CDR2 SVGAGI. CDR3 length equals 15 residues. CDR3 sequence reads: CASSYVARGDYGYTF. DNA of the CDR3: TGTGCCAGCAGTTACGTGGCCAGGGGGGACTATGGCTACACCTTC.

Of note for this clone: In the same sample, other DNA sequences code for this CDR3. The chain carries TRBV6-1 and TRBJ1-1; D unclear. The CDR3 contains 15 residues. CDR1 is MNHNS and CDR2 is SASEGT in the germline V gene. The ends were cut back, 1 base at V and 1 base at J, with 10 bases in the middle. For the CDR3, the DNA is TGTGCCAGCAGTGAAGGTGGGGTGGGGAACACTGAAGCTTTCTTT. The encoded protein is CASSEGGVGNTEAFF.

The genes are TRBV27 and TRBJ1-3; D is undetermined. The CDR3 is 13 residues long. Germline V gene data show CDR1 as MNHEY and CDR2 as SMNVEV (reference sequence). Trimming shortened V by 7 bases and J by 0 bases, and 7 bases separated the two germline ends. The CDR3: CASKFISGNTIYF. CDR3 DNA: TGTGCCAGCAAATTCATCTCTGGAAACACCATATATTTT.

The gene calls are TRBV6-5 and TRBJ2-7; 7 bases are a match to TRBD1. The CDR3 covers 14 residues. Germline V CDR1 and CDR2: MNHEY, SVGAGI. The trim removed 5 bases at V and 2 bases at J, leaving 6 bases unmatched. The CDR3 sequence is CASSPRQGPYEQYF. The CDR3 nucleotides are TGTGCCAGCAGTCCTCGACAGGGACCCTACGAGCAGTACTTC.

The chain employs TRBV5-1 and TRBJ2-6, with D perhaps matching TRBD2 (6 bases). This CDR3 has 19 residues. The V end lost 1 base, the J end lost 0 bases, and 17 bases lay between the germline ends. The germline V gene encodes CDR1 SGHRS and CDR2 YFSETQ. This CDR3 reads CASSLYFADYTSGANVLTF. CDR3 DNA sequence: TGCGCCAGCAGCTTGTATTTCGCGGACTACACCTCTGGGGCCAACGTCCTGACTTTC. Looking up the rest from reference TRBV5-1 and TRBJ2-6 gives the full variable domain: KAGVTQTPRYLIKTRGQQVTLSCSPISGHRSVSWYQQTPGQGLQFLFEYFSETQRNKGNFPGRFSGRQFSNSRSEMNVSTLELGDSALYLCASSLYFADYTSGANVLTFGAGSRLTVL.